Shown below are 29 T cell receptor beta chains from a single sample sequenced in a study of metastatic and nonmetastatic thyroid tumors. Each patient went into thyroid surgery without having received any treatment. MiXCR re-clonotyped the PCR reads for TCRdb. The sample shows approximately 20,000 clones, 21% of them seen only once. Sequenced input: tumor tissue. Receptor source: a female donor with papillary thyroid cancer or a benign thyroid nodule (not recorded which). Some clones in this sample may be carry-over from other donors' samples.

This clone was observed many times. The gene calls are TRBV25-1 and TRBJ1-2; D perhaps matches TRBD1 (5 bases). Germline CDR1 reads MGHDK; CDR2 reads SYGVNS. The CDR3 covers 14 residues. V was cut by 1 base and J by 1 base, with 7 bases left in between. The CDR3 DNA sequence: TGTGCCAGCAGTGAATGGGGCAGTAACTATGGCTACACCTTC. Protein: CASSEWGSNYGYTF.

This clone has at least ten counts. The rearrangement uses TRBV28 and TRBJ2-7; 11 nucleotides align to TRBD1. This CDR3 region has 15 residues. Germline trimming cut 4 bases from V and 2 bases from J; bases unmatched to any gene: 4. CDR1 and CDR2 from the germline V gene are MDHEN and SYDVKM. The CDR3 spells CASSYRDRGTYEQYF. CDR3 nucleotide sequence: TGTGCCAGCAGTTACCGGGACAGGGGGACCTACGAGCAGTACTTC.

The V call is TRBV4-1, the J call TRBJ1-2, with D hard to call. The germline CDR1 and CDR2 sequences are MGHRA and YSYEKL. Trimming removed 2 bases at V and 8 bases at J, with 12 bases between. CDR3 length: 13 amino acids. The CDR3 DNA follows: TGCGCCAGCAGCCAATTGGGGTATAGAGGCTACACCTTC. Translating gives CASSQLGYRGYTF.

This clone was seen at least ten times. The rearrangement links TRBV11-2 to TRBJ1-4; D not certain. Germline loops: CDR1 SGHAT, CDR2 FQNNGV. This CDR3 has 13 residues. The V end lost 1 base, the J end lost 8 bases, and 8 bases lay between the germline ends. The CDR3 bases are TGTGCCAGCAGCTTAGTTTCCGGGGAAAAACTGTTTTTT. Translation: CASSLVSGEKLFF.

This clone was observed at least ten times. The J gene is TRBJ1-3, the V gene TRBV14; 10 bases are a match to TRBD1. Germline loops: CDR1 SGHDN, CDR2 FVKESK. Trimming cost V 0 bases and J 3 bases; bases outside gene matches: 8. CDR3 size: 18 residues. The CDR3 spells CASSQEGGTGEVGNTIYF. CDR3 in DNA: TGTGCCAGCAGCCAAGAGGGGGGGACAGGGGAAGTTGGAAACACCATATATTTT.

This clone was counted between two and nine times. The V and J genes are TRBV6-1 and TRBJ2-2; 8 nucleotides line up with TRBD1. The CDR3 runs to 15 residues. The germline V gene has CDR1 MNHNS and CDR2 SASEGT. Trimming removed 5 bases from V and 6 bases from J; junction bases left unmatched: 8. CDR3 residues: CASSLGQGGAGELFF. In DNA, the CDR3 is TGTGCCAGCAGTCTTGGACAGGGAGGAGCCGGGGAGCTGTTTTTT.

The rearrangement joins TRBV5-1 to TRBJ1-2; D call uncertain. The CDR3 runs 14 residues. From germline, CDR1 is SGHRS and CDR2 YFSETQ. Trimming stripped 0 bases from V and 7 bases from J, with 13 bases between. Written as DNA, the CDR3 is TGCGCCAGCAGCTTGGGCCCCTCTACGGGTGGCTACACCTTC. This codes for CASSLGPSTGGYTF.

CDR3 residues: CASSPGGLLNQPQHF. CDR3 DNA: TGTGCCAGCAGCCCGGGGGGTCTGCTAAATCAGCCCCAGCATTTT. The gene calls are TRBV6-2 or TRBV6-3 and TRBJ1-5; D possibly corresponds to TRBD1 (5 bases). CDR1 is MNHEY, CDR2 SVGEGT, per germline. Trimming cost V 6 bases and J 4 bases, with 16 bases left between them. CDR3 length: 15 residues.

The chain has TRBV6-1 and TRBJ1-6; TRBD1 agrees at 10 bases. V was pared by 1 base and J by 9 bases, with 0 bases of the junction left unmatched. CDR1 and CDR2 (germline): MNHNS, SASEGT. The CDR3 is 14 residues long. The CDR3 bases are TGTGCCAGCAGTGAAGGACAGGGGGCTTCACCCCTCCACTTT. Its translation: CASSEGQGASPLHF.

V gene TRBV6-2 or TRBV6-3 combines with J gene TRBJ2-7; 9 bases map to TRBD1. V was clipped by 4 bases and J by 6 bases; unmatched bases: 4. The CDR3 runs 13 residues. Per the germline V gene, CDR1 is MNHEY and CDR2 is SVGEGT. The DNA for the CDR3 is TGTGCCAGCAGTTCTGGGACAGGGCCCGAGCAGTACTTC. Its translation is CASSSGTGPEQYF.

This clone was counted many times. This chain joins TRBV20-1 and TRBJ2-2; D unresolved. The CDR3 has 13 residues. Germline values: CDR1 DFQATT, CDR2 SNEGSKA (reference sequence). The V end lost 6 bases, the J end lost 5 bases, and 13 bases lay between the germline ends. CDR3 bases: TGCAGTGCGGCTGACCGGTTAACCGGGGAGCTGTTTTTT. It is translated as CSAADRLTGELFF.

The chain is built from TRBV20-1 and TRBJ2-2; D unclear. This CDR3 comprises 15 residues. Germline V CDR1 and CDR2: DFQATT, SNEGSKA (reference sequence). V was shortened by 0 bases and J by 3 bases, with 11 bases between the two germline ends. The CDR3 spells CSARDPPRDTGELFF. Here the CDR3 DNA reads TGCAGTGCTAGAGACCCACCTAGAGACACCGGGGAGCTGTTTTTT.

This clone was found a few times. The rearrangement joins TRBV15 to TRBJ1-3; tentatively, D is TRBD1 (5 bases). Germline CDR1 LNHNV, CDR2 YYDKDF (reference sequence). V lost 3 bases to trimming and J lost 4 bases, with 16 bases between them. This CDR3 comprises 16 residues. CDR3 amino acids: CATSSFLDSEGNTIYF. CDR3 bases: TGTGCCACCAGCAGTTTCTTAGACAGTGAAGGAAACACCATATATTTT. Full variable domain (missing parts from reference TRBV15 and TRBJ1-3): DAMVIQNPRYQVTQFGKPVTLSCSQTLNHNVMYWYQQKSSQAPKLLFHYYDKDFNNEADTPDNFQSRRPNTSFCFLDIRSPGLGDTAMYLCATSSFLDSEGNTIYFGEGSWLTVV.

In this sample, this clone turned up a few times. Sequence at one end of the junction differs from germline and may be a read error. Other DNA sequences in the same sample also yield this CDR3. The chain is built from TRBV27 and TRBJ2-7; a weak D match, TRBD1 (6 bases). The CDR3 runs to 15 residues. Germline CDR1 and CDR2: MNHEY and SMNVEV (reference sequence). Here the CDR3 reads CASKRSGTSPLEQYF. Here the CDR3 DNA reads TGCGCCAGCAAGAGGAGTGGGACATCCCCCCTCGAGCAGTACTTC.

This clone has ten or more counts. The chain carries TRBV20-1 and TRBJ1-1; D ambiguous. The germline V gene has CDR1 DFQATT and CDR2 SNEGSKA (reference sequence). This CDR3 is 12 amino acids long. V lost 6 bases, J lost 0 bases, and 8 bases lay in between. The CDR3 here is CSASAVNTEAFF. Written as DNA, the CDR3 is TGCAGTGCGTCCGCAGTGAACACTGAAGCTTTCTTT.

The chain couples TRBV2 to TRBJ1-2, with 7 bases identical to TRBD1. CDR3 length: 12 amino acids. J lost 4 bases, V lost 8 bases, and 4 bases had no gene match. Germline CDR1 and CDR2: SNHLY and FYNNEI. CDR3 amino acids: CASGRTGYGYTF. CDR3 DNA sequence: TGTGCCAGCGGAAGGACAGGCTATGGCTACACCTTC.

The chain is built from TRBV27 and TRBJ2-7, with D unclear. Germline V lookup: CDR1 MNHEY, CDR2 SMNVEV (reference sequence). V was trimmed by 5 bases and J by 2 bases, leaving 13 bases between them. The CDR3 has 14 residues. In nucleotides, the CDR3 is TGTGCCAGCAGTAGAGCAGACGGCCCCTACGAGCAGTACTTC. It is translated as CASSRADGPYEQYF.

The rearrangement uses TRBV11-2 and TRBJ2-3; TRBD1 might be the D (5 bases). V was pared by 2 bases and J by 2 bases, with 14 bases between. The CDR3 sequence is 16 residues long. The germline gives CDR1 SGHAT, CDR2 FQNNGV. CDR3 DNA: TGTGCCAGCAGCTTAATCTCAGGGCGGTACACAGATACGCAGTATTTT. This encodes CASSLISGRYTDTQYF.

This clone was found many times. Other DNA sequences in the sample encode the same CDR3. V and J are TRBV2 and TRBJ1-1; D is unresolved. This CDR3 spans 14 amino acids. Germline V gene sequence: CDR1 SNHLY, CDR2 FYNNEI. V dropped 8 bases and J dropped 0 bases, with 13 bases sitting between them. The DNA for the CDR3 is TGTGCCAGCCGGAAACAGACTATGAACACTGAAGCTTTCTTT. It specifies CASRKQTMNTEAFF.

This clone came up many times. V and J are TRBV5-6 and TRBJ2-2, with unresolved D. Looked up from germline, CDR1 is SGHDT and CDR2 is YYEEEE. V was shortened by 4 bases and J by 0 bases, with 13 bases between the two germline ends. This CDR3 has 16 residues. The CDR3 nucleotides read TGTGCCAGCAGCGTCCAGCCCGGCACGAACACCGGGGAGCTGTTTTTT. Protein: CASSVQPGTNTGELFF.

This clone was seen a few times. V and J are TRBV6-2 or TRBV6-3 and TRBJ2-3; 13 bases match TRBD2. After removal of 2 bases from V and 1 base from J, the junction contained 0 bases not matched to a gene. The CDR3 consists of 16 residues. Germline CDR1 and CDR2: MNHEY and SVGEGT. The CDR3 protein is CASSYGLAGGTDTQYF. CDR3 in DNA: TGTGCCAGCAGTTACGGACTAGCGGGGGGCACAGATACGCAGTATTTT.

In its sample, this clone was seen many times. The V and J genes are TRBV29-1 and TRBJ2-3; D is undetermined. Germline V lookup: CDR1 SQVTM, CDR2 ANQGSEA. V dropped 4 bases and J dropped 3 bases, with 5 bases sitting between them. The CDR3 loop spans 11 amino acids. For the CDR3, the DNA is TGCAGCGTTGGGGCGACAGATACGCAGTATTTT. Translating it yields CSVGATDTQYF.

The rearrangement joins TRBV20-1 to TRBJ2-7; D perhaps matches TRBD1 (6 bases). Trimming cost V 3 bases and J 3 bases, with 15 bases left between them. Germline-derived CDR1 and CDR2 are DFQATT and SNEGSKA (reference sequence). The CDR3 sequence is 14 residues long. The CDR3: CSASRTGQRYEQYF. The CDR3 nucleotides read TGCAGTGCTAGTAGAACGGGACAACGCTACGAGCAGTACTTC.

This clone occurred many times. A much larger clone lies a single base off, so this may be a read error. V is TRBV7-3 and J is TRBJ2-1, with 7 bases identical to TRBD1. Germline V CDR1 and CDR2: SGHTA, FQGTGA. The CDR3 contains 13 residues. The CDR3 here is CAGSLTGWNEQFF. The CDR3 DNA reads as TGTGCCGGCAGCTTGACAGGGTGGAATGAGCAGTTCTTC.

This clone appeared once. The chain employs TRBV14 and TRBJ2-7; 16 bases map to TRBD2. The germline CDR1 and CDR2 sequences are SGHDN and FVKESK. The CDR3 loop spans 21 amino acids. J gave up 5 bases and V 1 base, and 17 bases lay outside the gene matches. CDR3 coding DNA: TGTGCCAGCAGCCAAGTCCAAAAAACCGGGACTAGCGGGAGGGCCTTCCACGAGCAGTACTTC. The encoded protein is CASSQVQKTGTSGRAFHEQYF. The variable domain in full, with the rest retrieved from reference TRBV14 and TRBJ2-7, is EAGVTQFPSHSVIEKGQTVTLRCDPISGHDNLYWYRRVMGKEIKFLLHFVKESKQDESGMPNNRFLAERTGGTYSTLKVQPAELEDSGVYFCASSQVQKTGTSGRAFHEQYFGPGTRLTVT.

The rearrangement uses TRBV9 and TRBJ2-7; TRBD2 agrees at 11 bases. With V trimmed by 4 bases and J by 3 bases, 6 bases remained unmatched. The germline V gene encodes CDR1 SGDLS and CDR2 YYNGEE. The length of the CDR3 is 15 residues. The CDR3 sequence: CASSPTGTSGYEQYF. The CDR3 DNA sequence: TGTGCCAGCAGCCCAACCGGGACTAGCGGCTACGAGCAGTACTTC.

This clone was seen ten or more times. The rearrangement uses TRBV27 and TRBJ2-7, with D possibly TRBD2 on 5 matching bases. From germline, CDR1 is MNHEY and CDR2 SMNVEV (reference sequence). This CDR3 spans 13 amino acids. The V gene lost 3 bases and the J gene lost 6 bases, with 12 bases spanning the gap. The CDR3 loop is CASSFGPGSEQYF. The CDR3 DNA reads TGTGCCAGCAGTTTCGGCCCGGGGAGCGAGCAGTACTTC.

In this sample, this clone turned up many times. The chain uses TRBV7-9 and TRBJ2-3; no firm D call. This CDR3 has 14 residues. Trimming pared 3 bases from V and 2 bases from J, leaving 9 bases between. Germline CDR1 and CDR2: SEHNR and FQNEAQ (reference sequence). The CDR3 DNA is TGTGCCAGCAGCTTCATCACAACCACAGATACGCAGTATTTT. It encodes CASSFITTTDTQYF.

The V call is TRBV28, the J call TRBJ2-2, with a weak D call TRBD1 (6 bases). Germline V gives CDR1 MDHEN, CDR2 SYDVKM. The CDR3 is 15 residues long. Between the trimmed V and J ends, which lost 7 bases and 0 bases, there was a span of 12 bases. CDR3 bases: TGTGCCAGCAACGGGCCAGGGGCGAACACCGGGGAGCTGTTTTTT. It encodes CASNGPGANTGELFF.